One and the same sample provided the 19 T cell receptor beta chains below, sequenced in a study of beta chain features in type 1 diabetes. What was sequenced were expressed TCRB transcripts, since all of the isolated RNA had been reverse transcribed. The assay was immunoSEQ multiplex PCR, and TCRdb's table has in-frame clones only and misses some. Among about 160,000 clones listed, roughly 8% were seen once. No cognate antigen is known for these TCRs. Overall study results and limits: Moderately but significantly shorter TCRB CDR3s were found in Type 1 diabetes patients in all four CD4+ subsets.

The sequencing input was central memory CD4+ T cells from blood. Source of these receptors: a woman aged 18-29 years with type 1 diabetes.

Only a few counts were recorded for this clone. The chain has TRBV7-2 and TRBJ2-7; D unresolved. V lost 6 bases and J 4 bases, leaving 7 bases between the germline ends. The CDR3 length is 11 residues. Germline assignment: CDR1 SGHTA and CDR2 FQGNSA. CDR3 protein: CASRNLYEQYF. DNA for the CDR3: TGTGCCAGCAGGAACTTATACGAGCAGTACTTC.

This chain links TRBV18 with TRBJ2-1, with 13 bases aligning to TRBD2. The germline V gene encodes CDR1 KGHSH and CDR2 LQKENI. This CDR3 spans 20 amino acids. The J segment lost 0 bases and the V segment lost 0 bases, leaving 8 bases of the junction unmatched. CDR3: CASSPPRTSGGPYSYNEQFF. For the CDR3, the DNA is TGTGCCAGCTCACCACCCCGGACTAGCGGGGGACCTTACTCCTACAATGAGCAGTTCTTC.

This chain's CDR3 is CASSEGLAGAENIQYF. The CDR3 region has the DNA TGTGCCAGCAGCGAGGGACTAGCGGGAGCGGAGAACATTCAGTACTTC. V and J are TRBV9 and TRBJ2-4, with 14 positions matching TRBD2. The V gene's germline CDR1 is SGDLS and CDR2 YYNGEE. The CDR3 consists of 16 residues. The V and J ends lost 3 bases and 7 bases, in that order; junction bases with no gene match: 6.

The V call is TRBV7-3, the J call TRBJ2-5; the D gene is possibly TRBD1 (6 bases). This CDR3 contains 13 residues. Deletions cut 3 bases from V and 5 bases from J, with 10 bases between. Germline V gene lookup returns CDR1 SGHTA and CDR2 FQGTGA. CDR3 in amino acids: CASSFGRGETQYF. CDR3 coding DNA: TGTGCCAGCAGCTTTGGCAGGGGTGAGACCCAGTACTTC.

Only a few counts were recorded for this clone. The chain uses TRBV27 and TRBJ2-6; 14 nucleotides align to TRBD2. Losses at the gene ends were 6 bases for V and 0 bases for J; bases not matched to a gene: 7. The CDR3 is 19 amino acids. The germline gives CDR1 MNHEY, CDR2 SMNVEV (reference sequence). CDR3 DNA: TGTGCCAGCAGCGGGACTAGCGGGAGTCCGAGCTCTGGGGCCAACGTCCTGACTTTC. As protein: CASSGTSGSPSSGANVLTF. Together with reference TRBV27 and TRBJ2-6, the CDR3 gives the full variable domain: EAQVTQNPRYLITVTGKKLTVTCSQNMNHEYMSWYRQDPGLGLRQIYYSMNVEVTDKGDVPEGYKVSRKEKRNFPLILESPSPNQTSLYFCASSGTSGSPSSGANVLTFGAGSRLTVL.

The rearrangement joins TRBV2 to TRBJ2-5; 9 bases agree with TRBD1. Germline trimming cut 8 bases from V and 4 bases from J; bases unmatched to any gene: 8. CDR1 and CDR2 (germline): SNHLY, FYNNEI. The CDR3 spans 14 residues. The CDR3 DNA follows: TGTGCCAGCGATACACAGGGGGCTGGAGAGACCCAGTACTTC. It encodes CASDTQGAGETQYF.

This clone occurred a few times. The chain has TRBV5-6 and TRBJ2-5; the D gene is possibly TRBD2 (6 bases). Deletions cut 4 bases from V and 5 bases from J, with 18 bases between. The CDR3 covers 15 residues. Germline loops: CDR1 SGHDT, CDR2 YYEEEE. CDR3 coding DNA: TGTGCCAGCAGCCCCGGATGGGTCCGGGGGGAGACCCAGTACTTC. Protein product: CASSPGWVRGETQYF. Combining the CDR3 with reference TRBV5-6 and TRBJ2-5 gives the whole variable domain DAGVTQSPTHLIKTRGQQVTLRCSPKSGHDTVSWYQQALGQGPQFIFQYYEEEERQRGNFPDRFSGHQFPNYSSELNVNALLLGDSALYLCASSPGWVRGETQYFGPGTRLLVL.

This clone has just a few counts. The chain has TRBV13 and TRBJ1-2; TRBD1 matches at 7 bases. CDR1 is PRHDT and CDR2 is FYEKMQ in the germline V gene (reference sequence). This CDR3 is 12 amino acids long. Germline trimming cut 5 bases from V and 3 bases from J; bases unmatched to any gene: 0. The CDR3 is CASSGTDYGYTF. CDR3 coding DNA: TGTGCCAGCAGCGGGACAGACTATGGCTACACCTTC.

This chain's CDR3 is CASSPDKSGQYF. CDR3 coding DNA: TGTGCCAGCAGCCCGGACAAATCAGGGCAGTACTTC. This chain joins TRBV4-2 and TRBJ2-7, with TRBD1 as a possible D gene (5 bases). The CDR3 sequence is 12 residues long. The V end was cut by 4 bases, the J end by 9 bases, with 13 bases between. Looked up from germline, CDR1 is LGHNA and CDR2 is YNFKEQ.

V usage is TRBV9 and J usage is TRBJ2-1; 14 nucleotides match TRBD2. CDR3 length equals 17 residues. Germline CDR1 reads SGDLS; CDR2 reads YYNGEE. After removal of 3 bases from V and 8 bases from J, the junction contained 10 bases not matched to a gene. CDR3 region: CASSAGTSGRKGHEQFF. The CDR3 nucleotides read TGTGCCAGCAGCGCCGGGACTAGCGGGAGAAAGGGCCATGAGCAGTTCTTC.

This clone came up many times. The genes are TRBV29-1 and TRBJ1-2, with TRBD1 identical over 7 bases. With 7 bases clipped from V and 6 bases from J, the junction kept 5 bases outside the gene matches. This CDR3 region has 11 residues. CDR1 and CDR2 from the germline V gene are SQVTM and ANQGSEA. CDR3 nucleotide sequence: TGCAGCGCAGGGGGACAGCATGGCTACACCTTC. It codes for CSAGGQHGYTF.

This clone has only a few counts. Other DNA sequences in the same sample also yield this CDR3. For the CDR3, the DNA is TGTGCCAGCAGCCCCGGCGGGGGCACAGATACGCAGTATTTT. Protein product: CASSPGGGTDTQYF. This chain uses TRBV2 with TRBJ2-3, with D maybe TRBD2 (6 bases). From germline, CDR1 is SNHLY and CDR2 FYNNEI. The V gene lost 6 bases and the J gene lost 1 base, with 11 bases spanning the gap. The length of the CDR3 is 14 residues.

This rearrangement joins TRBV19 to TRBJ2-1, with 10 bases aligning to TRBD2. The trim removed 2 bases at V and 8 bases at J, leaving 12 bases unmatched. There are 17 residues in the CDR3. Germline V gene sequence: CDR1 LNHDA, CDR2 SQIVND (reference sequence). The CDR3 sequence is CASSILAGVPRGDEQFF. CDR3 sequence (DNA): TGTGCCAGTAGTATACTAGCGGGAGTCCCGCGGGGGGATGAGCAGTTCTTC.

This clone has more than one count but fewer than ten. V is TRBV4-2 and J is TRBJ2-7; 9 bases agree with TRBD2. The V gene's germline CDR1 is LGHNA and CDR2 YNFKEQ. The CDR3 length is 16 residues. V lost 1 base, J lost 6 bases, and 10 bases stayed unmatched. The CDR3 spells CASSQGGGTSFREQYF. DNA for the CDR3: TGTGCCAGCAGCCAAGGAGGGGGGACTAGCTTCCGCGAGCAGTACTTC.

The rearrangement links TRBV7-3 to TRBJ1-2; TRBD1 agrees at 7 bases. The length of the CDR3 is 13 residues. V was pared by 4 bases and J by 5 bases, with 4 bases of the junction left unmatched. Germline V gene data show CDR1 as SGHTA and CDR2 as FQGTGA. The CDR3 DNA sequence: TGTGCCAGCAGCTCGGGACAGCGGTATGGCTACACCTTC. Translating gives CASSSGQRYGYTF.

This clone was counted only a few times. V and J are TRBV6-6 and TRBJ2-1; possibly TRBD1 for D (6 bases). The CDR3 runs 14 residues. Trimming pared 8 bases from V and 4 bases from J, leaving 15 bases between. Germline CDR1 and CDR2: MNHNY and SVGAGI (reference sequence). CDR3 coding DNA: TGTGCCAGCGGGGGACAAATGATGTACAATGAGCAGTTCTTC. Protein: CASGGQMMYNEQFF.

The rearrangement joins TRBV7-2 to TRBJ2-5, with 7 bases identical to TRBD1. V lost 5 bases to trimming and J lost 4 bases; unmatched junction nucleotides: 7. The length of the CDR3 is 14 residues. CDR1 is SGHTA, CDR2 FQGNSA, per germline. The CDR3 DNA follows: TGTGCCAGCAGCCAAGGGGGCGCGGGAGAGACCCAGTACTTC. Translating gives CASSQGGAGETQYF.

The chain carries TRBV7-2 and TRBJ1-3; maybe TRBD1 (6 bases). The CDR3 is 14 residues long. The V and J ends lost 3 bases and 2 bases respectively, with 8 bases between them. Germline V CDR1 and CDR2: SGHTA, FQGNSA. Here the CDR3 DNA reads TGTGCCAGCAGCTTTAAGGGGGCTGGAAACACCATATATTTT. Its protein is CASSFKGAGNTIYF.

This clone was seen more than once but under ten times. The chain employs TRBV7-2 and TRBJ1-2; a weak D match, TRBD1 (5 bases). Germline V gene lookup returns CDR1 SGHTA and CDR2 FQGNSA. The CDR3 has 14 amino acids. V was trimmed by 4 bases and J by 4 bases, leaving 13 bases between them. The CDR3 region has the DNA TGTGCCAGCAGCTCAAGCCAGGGCGGCTATGGCTACACCTTC. Residues: CASSSSQGGYGYTF.